This TCR beta chain was profiled in a study of spatial heterogeneity in lung cancer. Study-wide points: Ubiquitous expanded tumor TCRs appeared in blood more at resection than follow-up.

This CDR3 comprises 13 residues. The germline CDR1 and CDR2 sequences are MDHEN and SYDVKM. The germline V and J ends were trimmed by 3 bases and 7 bases, with 12 bases remaining between them. This clonotype was picked up a small number of times. Its antigen is currently unknown. Regarding time point: blood at routine non-recurrence follow-up after resection. No cell sorting; template was whole RNA from tumor, lung tissue or PBMC. MiXCR, run by TCRdb on the 5' RACE reads, gives a single entry per CDR3 protein. Here the sample spans about 47,000 distinct CDR3 sequences, less than 9.5% being singletons. This TCR came from a female donor with early-stage non-small cell lung cancer. Source: PBMCs, taken at follow-up. This chain joins TRBV28 and TRBJ1-1; D call uncertain. The DNA for the CDR3 is TGTGCCAGCAGTTTCTTGAACCCTAATGAAGCTTTCTTT. Translation gives CASSFLNPNEAFF.